This T cell receptor (beta chain) was captured in a study of CD8+ T cells in alopecia areata. Study-level results: Compared with mice, patients displayed less clear TCR sharing, possibly for HLA-related reasons. Besides other cells, scalp samples also yield sequences of resident alphabeta T cells from normal skin.

Turning to this clone: Its specificity is unknown.

From alopecia areata patients, lesional scalp punch biopsies and peripheral blood were collected. It was cDNA, reverse transcribed from extracted RNA, that served as the sequencing template. Here immunoSEQ multiplex PCR was the method, and the copy in TCRdb shows in-frame clones only, minus some. The sample carries about 150,000 clones, over 80% recorded once. The TCR comes from a human donor with alopecia areata. The sequencing used CD8+ T cells sorted from blood, collected at week 0.

CDR3 nucleotides: TGTGCCATCAGTGAGTCGAGGGTCGGACAGGGGGGGTACGAGCAGTACTTC. This translates into CAISESRVGQGGYEQYF. The chain uses TRBV10-3 and TRBJ2-7; 10 bases line up with TRBD1. Germline trimming cut 0 bases from V and 4 bases from J; bases unmatched to any gene: 9. The V gene's germline CDR1 is ENHRY and CDR2 SYGVKD. CDR3 length equals 17 residues.